This T cell receptor beta chain was sequenced during a study of blood T cell repertoires in COVID-19. Study background: Some COVID-19 samples were acute and others convalescent; all came from the United States, Italy and Spain. Sources were T cells, B-cell-depleted T cells, or PBMCs; the material itself was cDNA or gDNA.

Germline V gives CDR1 SGHRS, CDR2 YFSETQ. This CDR3 spans 14 amino acids. V was trimmed by 0 bases and J by 5 bases, leaving 9 bases between them. As originally analysed: The assay estimated nucleated cells by amplifying reference gene primers. Libraries were prepared by immunoSEQ multiplex PCR; TCRdb keeps only in-frame clonotypes and omits some of them. V and J calls and clone size are those listed in that table; D and trimming were worked out from the DNA. The sample holds some 200,000 clones, about 86% seen once. This sequence originates from a man younger than 30 with active or convalescent COVID-19. Sequenced material: peripheral blood. This sequence joins TRBV5-1 and TRBJ1-5; D is perhaps TRBD1 (5 bases). The CDR3: CASSLDPGYQPQHF. For the CDR3, the DNA is TGCGCCAGCAGCTTGGACCCAGGGTATCAGCCCCAGCATTTT.